One and the same sample provided the 28 T cell receptor beta chains below, sequenced in a study of identifying expanded T cells in peripheral blood. Here immunoSEQ multiplex PCR was the method, and the copy in TCRdb shows in-frame clones only, minus some. The sample contains about 52,000 clones, around 82% of which appear only once. Sequenced input: blood. These receptors were collected from a person between 18 and 75 years old in good health.

The chain has TRBV9 and TRBJ2-1, with D perhaps matching TRBD1 or TRBD2 (6 bases each). Germline lookup yields CDR1 SGDLS and CDR2 YYNGEE. The CDR3 runs to 13 residues. Trimming removed 5 bases at V and 5 bases at J, with 11 bases between. CDR3 in amino acids: CASSGGLNNEQFF. The CDR3 bases are TGTGCCAGCAGTGGGGGGCTAAACAATGAGCAGTTCTTC.

The CDR3 reads CASSEAYRLAGNEQFF. The CDR3, as DNA: TGTGCCAGCAGTGAAGCGTACCGACTAGCAGGCAATGAGCAGTTCTTC. The V call is TRBV6-1, the J call TRBJ2-1; TRBD2 matches at 7 bases. The CDR3 is made up of 16 amino acids. Trimming removed 0 bases from V and 6 bases from J; junction bases left unmatched: 8. Germline CDR1 MNHNS, CDR2 SASEGT.

This rearrangement joins TRBV6-5 to TRBJ1-4; D remains ambiguous. V was trimmed by 6 bases and J by 8 bases, leaving 16 bases between them. CDR1 and CDR2 from the germline V gene are MNHEY and SVGAGI. CDR3 size: 14 residues. CDR3 residues: CASSSLGRAEKLFF. The CDR3 bases are TGTGCCAGCAGCTCCCTCGGGCGAGCGGAAAAACTGTTTTTT.

This clone has only one observation. The chain carries TRBV19 and TRBJ1-1; no firm D call. This CDR3 contains 13 residues. Trimming pared 6 bases from V and 2 bases from J, leaving 10 bases between. The germline V gene has CDR1 LNHDA and CDR2 SQIVND (reference sequence). The CDR3 protein is CASSVNSNTEAFF. The CDR3 region has the DNA TGTGCCAGTAGCGTGAACAGTAACACTGAAGCTTTCTTT.

The chain carries TRBV29-1 and TRBJ1-2; 7 nucleotides align to TRBD1. The CDR3 has 14 amino acids. Trimming cost V 3 bases and J 0 bases; bases outside gene matches: 4. Germline V gene data show CDR1 as SQVTM and CDR2 as ANQGSEA. CDR3 sequence: CSVDTGEANYGYTF. As DNA, the CDR3 is TGCAGCGTTGATACAGGGGAGGCTAACTATGGCTACACCTTC.

The chain is built from TRBV7-9 and TRBJ1-2; 11 bases fit TRBD1. CDR3 length: 14 residues. V trimming: 3 bases; J trimming: 7 bases; junction bases outside the gene matches: 4. The germline V gene has CDR1 SEHNR and CDR2 FQNEAQ (reference sequence). CDR3 region: CASSLDRGHGGYTF. The CDR3 nucleotides are TGTGCCAGCAGCTTGGACAGGGGGCATGGTGGCTACACCTTC.

The V gene is TRBV29-1, the J gene TRBJ2-5; weak D call: TRBD1 (5 bases). CDR1 SQVTM and CDR2 ANQGSEA come from the germline V gene. V shed 3 bases and J shed 5 bases, with 16 bases lying between them. The CDR3 is made up of 14 amino acids. CDR3 region: CSVDSPGRVETQYF. The CDR3 nucleotides are TGCAGCGTTGACAGCCCGGGCAGGGTTGAGACCCAGTACTTC.

The chain carries TRBV19 and TRBJ1-2; tentatively, D is TRBD1 (6 bases). This CDR3 region has 15 residues. Trimming shortened V by 6 bases and J by 4 bases, and 18 bases separated the two germline ends. CDR1 and CDR2 (germline): LNHDA, SQIVND (reference sequence). The CDR3 bases are TGTGCCAGTAGGTACACAGGGACTAAAACCTATGGCTACACCTTC. Amino acids: CASRYTGTKTYGYTF. The variable domain in full, with the rest retrieved from reference TRBV19 and TRBJ1-2, is DGGITQSPKYLFRKEGQNVTLSCEQNLNHDAMYWYRQDPGQGLRLIYYSQIVNDFQKGDIAEGYSVSREKKESFPLTVTSAQKNPTAFYLCASRYTGTKTYGYTFGSGTRLTVV.

The chain combines TRBV5-1 with TRBJ1-4; D is uncertain. V lost 0 bases and J lost 0, with 6 bases in between. Germline V gene lookup returns CDR1 SGHRS and CDR2 YFSETQ. The CDR3 length is 15 residues. The CDR3 DNA reads as TGCGCCAGCAGCTTGGGGCGGCCAACTAATGAAAAACTGTTTTTT. It yields the protein CASSLGRPTNEKLFF. The full variable domain, its missing parts supplied by reference TRBV5-1 and TRBJ1-4, is KAGVTQTPRYLIKTRGQQVTLSCSPISGHRSVSWYQQTPGQGLQFLFEYFSETQRNKGNFPGRFSGRQFSNSRSEMNVSTLELGDSALYLCASSLGRPTNEKLFFGSGTQLSVL.

The rearrangement uses TRBV30 and TRBJ2-7, with 8 nucleotides matching TRBD1. Unmatched junction bases numbered 6, after V lost 2 bases and J lost 6 bases. The length of the CDR3 is 13 residues. Germline CDR1 reads GTSNPN; CDR2 reads SVGIG (reference sequence). DNA of the CDR3: TGTGCCTGGAGTACAGGACAGGGTCGCGAGCAGTACTTC. Its protein is CAWSTGQGREQYF.

The J gene is TRBJ2-3, the V gene TRBV10-1, with TRBD1 identical over 8 bases. This CDR3 is 16 amino acids long. The germline V gene encodes CDR1 WNHNN and CDR2 SYGVQD (reference sequence). V lost 2 bases and J lost 5; bases outside the gene matches: 9. In nucleotides, the CDR3 is TGCGCCAGCAGTGAGGGGACAGGCCACGGCGGAGATACGCAGTATTTT. Encoded protein: CASSEGTGHGGDTQYF.

The rearrangement joins TRBV7-8 to TRBJ2-7; D may be TRBD1 (6 bases). CDR1 and CDR2 (germline): SGHVS, FQNEAQ. CDR3 length: 13 amino acids. The V gene lost 0 bases and the J gene lost 6 bases, with 9 bases spanning the gap. The DNA for the CDR3 is TGTGCCAGCAGCTTAGCTACAGGGAGCGAGCAGTACTTC. This codes for CASSLATGSEQYF.

The sample holds one count of this clone. The rearrangement uses TRBV6-6 and TRBJ2-7, with D tentatively TRBD1 (6 bases). Looked up from germline, CDR1 is MNHNY and CDR2 is SVGAGI (reference sequence). V lost 5 bases and J 1 base, leaving 12 bases between the germline ends. The CDR3 is made up of 14 amino acids. The CDR3 DNA is TGTGCCAGCAGTAAGACAGGTATTTCCTACGAGCAGTACTTC. Protein sequence: CASSKTGISYEQYF.

The genes are TRBV9 and TRBJ1-4, with 8 bases matching TRBD1. The V segment lost 4 bases and the J segment 4 bases; nucleotides outside the gene matches: 6. Germline CDR1 reads SGDLS; CDR2 reads YYNGEE. The CDR3 totals 15 residues. The chain's CDR3 is CASSSRGQGNEKLFF. The DNA for the CDR3 is TGTGCCAGCAGCTCCCGCGGACAGGGTAATGAAAAACTGTTTTTT.

CDR3 loop: CASSPESSYEQYF. The CDR3 DNA sequence: TGTGCCAGCTCACCCGAAAGCTCCTACGAGCAGTACTTC. The chain links TRBV18 to TRBJ2-7; D ambiguous. The germline V and J ends were trimmed by 3 bases and 0 bases, with 6 bases remaining between them. The CDR3 is 13 residues long. Germline CDR1 is KGHSH and CDR2 is LQKENI.

V gene TRBV5-5 combines with J gene TRBJ1-1, with D unresolved. Deletions cut 2 bases from V and 5 bases from J, with 13 bases between. From germline, CDR1 is SGHKS and CDR2 YYEKEE (reference sequence). The length of the CDR3 is 14 residues. Here the CDR3 reads CASSLTGVGTEAFF. In nucleotides, the CDR3 is TGTGCCAGCAGCTTAACGGGCGTAGGGACTGAAGCTTTCTTT.

This clone was recorded a few times. The chain carries TRBV6-1 and TRBJ1-2; D remains ambiguous. Germline V gene lookup returns CDR1 MNHNS and CDR2 SASEGT. V lost 7 bases to trimming and J lost 0 bases, with 12 bases between them. The CDR3 runs 14 residues. Here the CDR3 reads CASTGSLANYGYTF. The DNA for the CDR3 is TGTGCCAGCACGGGCAGTTTAGCTAACTATGGCTACACCTTC.

V gene TRBV28 combines with J gene TRBJ1-2; 9 positions agree with TRBD1. V dropped 5 bases and J dropped 4; count of bases not matched to a gene: 2. Germline V lookup: CDR1 MDHEN, CDR2 SYDVKM. CDR3 length: 13 residues. This CDR3 is CASSLDRGYGYTF. In nucleotides, the CDR3 is TGTGCCAGCAGTCTGGACAGGGGCTATGGCTACACCTTC.

The rearrangement links TRBV6-1 to TRBJ2-3; D is undetermined. This CDR3 comprises 14 residues. Trimming took 1 base from V and 6 from J, leaving 11 bases between them. From germline, CDR1 is MNHNS and CDR2 SASEGT. The CDR3: CASSEGTQLDTQYF. For the CDR3, the DNA is TGTGCCAGCAGTGAAGGGACCCAATTGGATACGCAGTATTTT.

The chain employs TRBV5-1 and TRBJ1-1, with D unresolved. V was shortened by 7 bases and J by 6 bases, with 10 bases between the two germline ends. The CDR3 is 11 amino acids. The germline V gene has CDR1 SGHRS and CDR2 YFSETQ. DNA for the CDR3: TGCGCCAGCCGCGTAGCGGCTGAAGCTTTCTTT. Translated: CASRVAAEAFF.

The V call is TRBV28, the J call TRBJ2-3; D is uncertain. The CDR3 is 12 amino acids. Per germline, CDR1 MDHEN and CDR2 SYDVKM. V lost 5 bases and J lost 5, with 8 bases in between. The CDR3 DNA is TGTGCCAGCAGTCCCCGACGAGATACGCAGTATTTT. Encoded protein: CASSPRRDTQYF.

Comment on this clone: Additional DNA sequences in this sample encode the identical CDR3. The V gene is TRBV5-1, the J gene TRBJ2-5; no reliable D call. CDR1 and CDR2 (germline): SGHRS, YFSETQ. The V end was cut by 1 base, the J end by 1 base, with 8 bases between. This CDR3 region has 14 residues. The CDR3 sequence is CASSLFGLQETQYF. The CDR3 nucleotides are TGCGCCAGCAGCTTGTTCGGTCTCCAAGAGACCCAGTACTTC.

In this sample, this clone turned up once. The rearrangement joins TRBV5-1 to TRBJ1-1, with 9 bases fitting TRBD1. There are 14 residues in the CDR3. Trimming at V came to 4 bases and at J to 4 bases, leaving 5 bases not matched to a gene. CDR1 is SGHRS and CDR2 is YFSETQ in the germline V gene. The CDR3 is CASSRQGEATEAFF. CDR3 coding DNA: TGCGCCAGCAGCCGACAGGGGGAGGCCACTGAAGCTTTCTTT.

CDR3 sequence: CASSPVPNQPQHF. CDR3 nucleotides: TGTGCCAGCAGCCCGGTCCCAAATCAGCCCCAGCATTTT. The rearrangement links TRBV7-2 to TRBJ1-5; no reliable D call. This CDR3 has 13 residues. From germline, CDR1 is SGHTA and CDR2 FQGNSA. Trimming cost V 5 bases and J 4 bases, with 9 bases left between them.

The gene calls are TRBV27 and TRBJ1-2; tentatively, D is TRBD1 (5 bases). Trimming took 6 bases from V and 2 from J, leaving 10 bases between them. The length of the CDR3 is 13 residues. Germline assignment: CDR1 MNHEY and CDR2 SMNVEV (reference sequence). The CDR3 spells CASRGRGNYGYTF. The CDR3 DNA sequence: TGTGCCAGCAGGGGGAGGGGCAACTATGGCTACACCTTC.

The J gene is TRBJ1-2, the V gene TRBV19; D is undetermined. Germline lookup yields CDR1 LNHDA and CDR2 SQIVND (reference sequence). The CDR3 consists of 14 residues. The ends were cut back, 10 bases at V and 3 bases at J, with 18 bases in the middle. CDR3 sequence: CAKKGPQSYYGYTF. CDR3 coding DNA: TGTGCCAAAAAGGGCCCCCAATCCTACTATGGCTACACCTTC.

The chain couples TRBV30 to TRBJ1-1, with a tentative D call TRBD1 (5 bases). Germline loops: CDR1 GTSNPN, CDR2 SVGIG (reference sequence). Trimming took 2 bases from V and 3 from J, leaving 16 bases between them. The CDR3 consists of 15 residues. In DNA, the CDR3 is TGTGCCTGGAGTTTGTGGGGACCCCCCGACACTGAAGCTTTCTTT. Translating it yields CAWSLWGPPDTEAFF.

The rearrangement uses TRBV25-1 and TRBJ2-5, with TRBD1 identical over 7 bases. The CDR3 covers 15 residues. V gave up 1 base and J gave up 1 base; unmatched junction bases: 3. Germline CDR1 and CDR2: MGHDK and SYGVNS. The CDR3 here is CASSESGTAQETQYF. CDR3 nucleotide sequence: TGTGCCAGCAGTGAATCCGGGACAGCCCAAGAGACCCAGTACTTC.